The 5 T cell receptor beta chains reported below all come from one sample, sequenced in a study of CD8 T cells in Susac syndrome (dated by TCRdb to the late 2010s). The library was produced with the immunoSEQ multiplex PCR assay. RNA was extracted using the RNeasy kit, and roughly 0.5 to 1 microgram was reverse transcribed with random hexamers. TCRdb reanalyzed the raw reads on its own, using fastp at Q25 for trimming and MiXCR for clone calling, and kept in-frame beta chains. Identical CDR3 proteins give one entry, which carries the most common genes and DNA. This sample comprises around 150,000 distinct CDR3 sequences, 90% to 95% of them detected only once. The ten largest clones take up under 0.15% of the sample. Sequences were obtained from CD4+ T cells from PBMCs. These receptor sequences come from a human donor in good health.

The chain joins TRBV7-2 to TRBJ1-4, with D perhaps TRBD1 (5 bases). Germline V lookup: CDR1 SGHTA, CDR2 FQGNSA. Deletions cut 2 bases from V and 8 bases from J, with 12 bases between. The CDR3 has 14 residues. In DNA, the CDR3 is TGTGCCAGCAGCTTACCAGGGTTCGGGGAAAAACTGTTTTTT. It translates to CASSLPGFGEKLFF.

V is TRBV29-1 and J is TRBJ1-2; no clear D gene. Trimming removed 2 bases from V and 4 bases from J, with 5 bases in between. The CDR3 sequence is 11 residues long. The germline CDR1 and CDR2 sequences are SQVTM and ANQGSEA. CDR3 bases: TGCAGCGTTGAACATACCTATGGCTACACCTTC. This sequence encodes CSVEHTYGYTF.

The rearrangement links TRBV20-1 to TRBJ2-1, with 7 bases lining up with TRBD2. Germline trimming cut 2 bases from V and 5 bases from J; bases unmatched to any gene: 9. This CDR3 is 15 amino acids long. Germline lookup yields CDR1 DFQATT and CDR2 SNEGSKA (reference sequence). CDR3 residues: CSARNRLADNNEQFF. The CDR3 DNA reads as TGCAGTGCTAGAAATAGGCTAGCGGATAACAATGAGCAGTTCTTC.

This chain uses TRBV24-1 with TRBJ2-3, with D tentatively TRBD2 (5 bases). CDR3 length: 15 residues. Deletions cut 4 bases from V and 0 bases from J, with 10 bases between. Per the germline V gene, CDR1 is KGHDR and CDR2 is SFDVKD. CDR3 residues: CATSDTSGSTDTQYF. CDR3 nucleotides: TGTGCCACCAGTGACACGTCGGGGAGCACAGATACGCAGTATTTT.

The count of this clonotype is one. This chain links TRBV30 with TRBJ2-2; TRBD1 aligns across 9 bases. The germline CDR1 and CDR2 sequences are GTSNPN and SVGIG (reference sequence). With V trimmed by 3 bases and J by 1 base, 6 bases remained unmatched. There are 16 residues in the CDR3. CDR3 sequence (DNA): TGTGCCTGGAGGGCACCGGGACAGGGGAACACCGGGGAGCTGTTTTTT. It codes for CAWRAPGQGNTGELFF.